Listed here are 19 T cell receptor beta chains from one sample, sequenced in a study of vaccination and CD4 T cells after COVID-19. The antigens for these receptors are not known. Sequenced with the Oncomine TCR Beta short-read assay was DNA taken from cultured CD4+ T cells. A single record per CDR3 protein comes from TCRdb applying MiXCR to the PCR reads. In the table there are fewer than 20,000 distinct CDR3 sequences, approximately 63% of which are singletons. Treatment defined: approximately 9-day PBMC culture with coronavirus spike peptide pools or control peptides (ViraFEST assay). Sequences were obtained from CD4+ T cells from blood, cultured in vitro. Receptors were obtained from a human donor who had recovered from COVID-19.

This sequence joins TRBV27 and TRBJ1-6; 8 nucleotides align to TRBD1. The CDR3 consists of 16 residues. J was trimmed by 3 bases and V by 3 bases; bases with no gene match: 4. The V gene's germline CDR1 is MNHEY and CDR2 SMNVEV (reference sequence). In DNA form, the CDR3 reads TGTGCCAGCAGTTTCGGGACAGGAATCTATAATTCACCCCTCCACTTT. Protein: CASSFGTGIYNSPLHF.

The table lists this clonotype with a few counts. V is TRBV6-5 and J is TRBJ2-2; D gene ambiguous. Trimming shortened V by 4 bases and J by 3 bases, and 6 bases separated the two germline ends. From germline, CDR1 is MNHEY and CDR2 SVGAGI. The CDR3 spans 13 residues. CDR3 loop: CASSFDYTGELFF. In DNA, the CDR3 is TGTGCCAGCAGTTTCGATTACACCGGGGAGCTGTTTTTT.

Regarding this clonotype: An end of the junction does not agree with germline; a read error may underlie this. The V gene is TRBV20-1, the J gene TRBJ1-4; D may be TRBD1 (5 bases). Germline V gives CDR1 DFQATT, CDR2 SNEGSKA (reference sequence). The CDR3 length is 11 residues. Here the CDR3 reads CRVAFSDISIF. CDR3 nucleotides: TGTAGGGTGGCCTTTTCGGACATCTCGATTTTT.

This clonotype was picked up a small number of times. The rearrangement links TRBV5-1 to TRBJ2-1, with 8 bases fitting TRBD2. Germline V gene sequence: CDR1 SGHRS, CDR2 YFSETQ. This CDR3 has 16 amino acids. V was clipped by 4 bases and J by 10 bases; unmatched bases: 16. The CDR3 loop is CASSPSGTRGRGEQFF. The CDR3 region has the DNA TGCGCCAGCAGCCCATCCGGGACTAGGGGTAGAGGAGAGCAGTTCTTC.

The CDR3 here is CASSLGGIGSPLHF. CDR3 nucleotides: TGTGCCAGCAGCTTAGGCGGGATAGGGTCACCCCTCCACTTT. The chain carries TRBV7-2 and TRBJ1-6; no clear D. CDR1 SGHTA and CDR2 FQGNSA come from the germline V gene. The V and J ends lost 1 base and 10 bases respectively, with 11 bases between them. The CDR3 is 14 residues long.

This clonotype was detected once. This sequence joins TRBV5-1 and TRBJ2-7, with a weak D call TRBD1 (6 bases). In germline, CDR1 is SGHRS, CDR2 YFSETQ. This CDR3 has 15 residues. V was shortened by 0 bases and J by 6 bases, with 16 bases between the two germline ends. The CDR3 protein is CASSLAEYRVTEQYF. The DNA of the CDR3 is TGCGCCAGCAGCTTGGCCGAATACAGGGTCACCGAGCAGTACTTC.

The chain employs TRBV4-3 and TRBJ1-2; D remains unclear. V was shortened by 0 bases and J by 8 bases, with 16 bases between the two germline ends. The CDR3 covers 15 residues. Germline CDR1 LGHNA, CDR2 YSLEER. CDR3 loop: CASSQEVSPRRGYTF. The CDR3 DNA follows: TGCGCCAGCAGCCAAGAAGTTAGCCCCCGTCGGGGCTACACCTTC.

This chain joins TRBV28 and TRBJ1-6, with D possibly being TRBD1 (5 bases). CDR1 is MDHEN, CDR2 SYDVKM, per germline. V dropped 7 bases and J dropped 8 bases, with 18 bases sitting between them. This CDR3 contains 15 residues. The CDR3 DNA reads TGTGCCAGCACCCCCGGGGGGGGAACGGATTCACCCCTCCACTTT. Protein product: CASTPGGGTDSPLHF.

CDR3 sequence: CASSLLGRGDYGYTF. The CDR3 DNA follows: TGTGCCAGCAGCTTGTTGGGCAGGGGGGACTATGGCTACACCTTC. The chain combines TRBV5-6 with TRBJ1-2, with 7 bases matching TRBD1. Germline V gene sequence: CDR1 SGHDT, CDR2 YYEEEE. This CDR3 spans 15 amino acids. Trimming removed 1 base from V and 3 bases from J; junction bases left unmatched: 6.

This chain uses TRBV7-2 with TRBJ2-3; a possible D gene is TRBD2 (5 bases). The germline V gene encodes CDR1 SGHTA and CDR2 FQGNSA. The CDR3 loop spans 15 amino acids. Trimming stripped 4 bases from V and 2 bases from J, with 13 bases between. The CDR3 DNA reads TGTGCCAGCAGCTCCGCCTCGGGGAACACAGATACGCAGTATTTT. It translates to CASSSASGNTDTQYF.

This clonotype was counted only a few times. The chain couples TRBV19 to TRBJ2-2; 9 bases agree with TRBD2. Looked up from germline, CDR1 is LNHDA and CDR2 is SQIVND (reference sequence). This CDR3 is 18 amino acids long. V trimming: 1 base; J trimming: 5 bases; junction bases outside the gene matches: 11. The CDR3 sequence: CASSIVGISGRLTGELFF. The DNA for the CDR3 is TGTGCCAGTAGTATAGTAGGGATTAGCGGGAGACTGACCGGGGAGCTGTTTTTT.

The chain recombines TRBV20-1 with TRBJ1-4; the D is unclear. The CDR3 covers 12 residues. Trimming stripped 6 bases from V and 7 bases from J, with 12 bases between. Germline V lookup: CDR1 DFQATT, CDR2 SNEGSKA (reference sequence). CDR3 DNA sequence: TGCAGTGCACCAAAGACTGGTGAAAAACTGTTTTTT. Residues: CSAPKTGEKLFF.

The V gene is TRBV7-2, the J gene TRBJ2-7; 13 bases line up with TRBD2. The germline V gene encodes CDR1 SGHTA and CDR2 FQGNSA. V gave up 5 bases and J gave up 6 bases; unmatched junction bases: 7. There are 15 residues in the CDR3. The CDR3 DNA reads TGTGCCAGCAGCGCGGGACTAGCGGGACTTGGCGAGCAGTACTTC. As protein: CASSAGLAGLGEQYF.

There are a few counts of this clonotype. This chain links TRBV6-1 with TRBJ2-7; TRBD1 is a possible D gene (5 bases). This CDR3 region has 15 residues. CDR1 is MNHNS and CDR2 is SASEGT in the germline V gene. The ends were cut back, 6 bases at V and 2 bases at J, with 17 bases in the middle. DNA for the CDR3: TGTGCCAGCAGGCTCAGGGCCACATGGCCCTACGAGCAGTACTTC. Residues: CASRLRATWPYEQYF.

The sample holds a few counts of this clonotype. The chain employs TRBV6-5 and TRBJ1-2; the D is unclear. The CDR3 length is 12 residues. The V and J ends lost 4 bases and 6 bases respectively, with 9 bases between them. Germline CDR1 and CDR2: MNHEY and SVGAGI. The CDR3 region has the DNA TGTGCCAGCAGTTCCACTTTGGATGGCTACACCTTC. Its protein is CASSSTLDGYTF.

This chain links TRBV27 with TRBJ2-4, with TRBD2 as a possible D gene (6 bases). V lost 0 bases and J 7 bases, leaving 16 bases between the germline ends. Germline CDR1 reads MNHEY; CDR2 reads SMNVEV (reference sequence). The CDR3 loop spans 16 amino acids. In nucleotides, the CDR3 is TGTGCCAGCAGTTTATCGGGAGCCGGGAGCGTGAACATTCAGTACTTC. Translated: CASSLSGAGSVNIQYF.

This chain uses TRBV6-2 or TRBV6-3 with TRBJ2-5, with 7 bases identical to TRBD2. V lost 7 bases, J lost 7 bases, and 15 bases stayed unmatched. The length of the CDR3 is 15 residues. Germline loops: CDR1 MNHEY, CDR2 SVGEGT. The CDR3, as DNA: TGTGCCAGCACCGAACTGGGGGGGGGTCTTCGGACCCAGTACTTC. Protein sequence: CASTELGGGLRTQYF.

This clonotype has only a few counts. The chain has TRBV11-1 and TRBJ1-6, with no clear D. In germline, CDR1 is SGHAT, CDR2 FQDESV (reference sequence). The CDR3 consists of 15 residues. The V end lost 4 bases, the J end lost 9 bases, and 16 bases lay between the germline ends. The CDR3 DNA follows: TGTGCCAGCAGCTCCCAAGACCCGGCAACTTCACCCCTCCACTTT. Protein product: CASSSQDPATSPLHF.

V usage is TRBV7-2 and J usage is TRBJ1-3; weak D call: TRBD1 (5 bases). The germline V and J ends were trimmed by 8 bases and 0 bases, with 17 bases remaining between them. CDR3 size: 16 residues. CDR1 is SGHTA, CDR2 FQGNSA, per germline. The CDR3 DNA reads TGTGCCAGCTCCCGCGGAGGGGTCCCCTCTGGAAACACCATATATTTT. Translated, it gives CASSRGGVPSGNTIYF. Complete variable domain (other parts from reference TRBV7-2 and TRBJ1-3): GAGVSQSPSNKVTEKGKDVELRCDPISGHTALYWYRQSLGQGLEFLIYFQGNSAPDKSGLPSDRFSAERTGGSVSTLTIQRTQQEDSAVYLCASSRGGVPSGNTIYFGEGSWLTVV.